This T cell receptor beta chain derives from a study of vaccination effects on CD4 cells after COVID-19. This clone was counted once. The antigen is undetermined. Trimming took 0 bases from V and 12 from J, leaving 16 bases between them. This CDR3 is built from 15 residues. Per germline, CDR1 SGDLS and CDR2 YYNGEE. Sequencing was performed with immunoSEQ multiplex PCR; in TCRdb, only in-frame clones are kept and a portion is missing. The sample has 45,000 to 50,000 clones, 75% to 80% seen once. Following a roughly ten-day culture, CD4+ T cells were purified. A PCR test confirmed that the person had SARS-CoV-2 infection between March and December 2020.

This receptor was taken from a human donor who had a prior SARS-CoV-2 infection. The starting material was CD4+ T cells from PBMCs cultured without peptide, obtained before COVID-19 vaccination. This chain uses TRBV9 with TRBJ1-6; D is perhaps TRBD1 (5 bases). In nucleotides, the CDR3 is TGTGCCAGCAGCGTAGAGGGACGTACCCCAGGACCCCTCCACTTT. Its protein is CASSVEGRTPGPLHF. The full variable domain, in which reference TRBV9 and TRBJ1-6 provide the parts outside the CDR3, is DSGVTQTPKHLITATGQRVTLRCSPRSGDLSVYWYQQSLDQGLQFLIQYYNGEERAKGNILERFSAQQFPDLHSELNLSSLELGDSALYFCASSVEGRTPGPLHFGNGTRLTVT.